This TCR beta chain was retrieved from a study of T-cell reconstitution after alpha-beta-depleted transplantation in children. General study findings and limits: High day-60 TCRbeta diversity in some patients came from surviving recipient T cells and thymic progenitors. Newly produced T cells mostly provided counts and TCRbeta diversity after one year, as hyperexpanded clones declined. Several hundred expanded graft clones reportedly gave rise to the alpha-beta T cells present about two months after transplant.

TCRbeta library construction was performed incorporating unique molecular identifiers. MiXCR, applied by TCRdb to the PCR reads, yields one record per CDR3 protein. The sample contains more than 500,000 distinct CDR3 sequences, around 10% of which appear only once. Germline values: CDR1 SGHRS, CDR2 YFSETQ. The CDR3 runs 16 residues. The V end was cut by 1 base, the J end by 8 bases, with 21 bases between. Note on this clonotype: Its antigen is not known.

The sequence was collected from a female patient aged 2-9 years who had a stem cell transplant for aplastic anemia, so the T cells may come from the graft donor. The genes are TRBV5-1 and TRBJ1-2; D is uncertain. The specimen was PBMCs, mostly from graft donor cells, collected 180 days after TCRalphabeta/CD19-depleted stem cell transplant. The CDR3 DNA reads as TGCGCCAGCAGCTTGTTAACGAGTACGACGGTGGGGGGCTACACCTTC. It encodes CASSLLTSTTVGGYTF. Using reference TRBV5-1 and TRBJ1-2 for the parts outside the CDR3, the full variable domain is KAGVTQTPRYLIKTRGQQVTLSCSPISGHRSVSWYQQTPGQGLQFLFEYFSETQRNKGNFPGRFSGRQFSNSRSEMNVSTLELGDSALYLCASSLLTSTTVGGYTFGSGTRLTVV.